This TCR beta chain originates from a study of blood T cell repertoires in COVID-19. Study overall: Acute and convalescent COVID-19 samples came from the United States, Italy and Spain. T cells, B-cell-depleted T cells, or PBMCs provided the cDNA or gDNA that served as material.

Study processing details: Quantification of nucleated cells was approximated via reference gene primer amplification. Sequenced by immunoSEQ multiplex PCR; TCRdb stores in-frame clones only, minus some. V and J calls plus clone size are reproduced from that table; the DNA served to infer D and trimming. The profile shows roughly 250,000 clones, 85% to 90% of them singletons. V lost 7 bases to trimming and J lost 2 bases, with 18 bases between them. The CDR3 has 15 residues. Germline V CDR1 and CDR2: MNHEY, SVGAGI. The chain combines TRBV6-5 with TRBJ2-7; D may be TRBD2 (6 bases). The source of this sequence is a man aged 25-45 years with acute or convalescent COVID-19. Sequenced sample: peripheral blood. The CDR3 nucleotides are TGTGCCAGCACCCCAGGCGGGATCTCTACCTACGAGCAGTACTTC. Amino acid sequence: CASTPGGISTYEQYF.